These 22 T cell receptor beta chains were all obtained from the same sample, sequenced in a study of identifying expanded T cells in peripheral blood. The data were produced by immunoSEQ multiplex PCR, yet TCRdb's version contains in-frame clones alone and is incomplete. The repertoire holds approximately 97,000 clones, approximately 88% seen once, with roughly an eighth in the top ten. The sequenced sample was blood. Receptor source: a person aged 18-70 years in good health.

This chain uses TRBV2 with TRBJ2-3; TRBD1 or TRBD2 may be the D gene (5 bases each). CDR1 is SNHLY and CDR2 is FYNNEI in the germline V gene. The CDR3 spans 15 residues. V dropped 5 bases and J dropped 0 bases, with 12 bases sitting between them. DNA of the CDR3: TGTGCCAGCAGTAGGTACAGGACTAGCACAGATACGCAGTATTTT. It specifies CASSRYRTSTDTQYF. The entire variable domain, with the rest obtained from reference TRBV2 and TRBJ2-3, is as follows: EPEVTQTPSHQVTQMGQEVILRCVPISNHLYFYWYRQILGQKVEFLVSFYNNEISEKSEIFDDQFSVERPDGSNFTLKIRSTKLEDSAMYFCASSRYRTSTDTQYFGPGTRLTVL.

This clone has just a few counts. This chain connects TRBV19 to TRBJ2-1; 12 bases are a match to TRBD1. V lost 1 base and J lost 1; bases outside the gene matches: 11. Germline V gene data show CDR1 as LNHDA and CDR2 as SQIVND (reference sequence). The length of the CDR3 is 20 residues. CDR3 DNA sequence: TGTGCCAGTAGTATAGCTCCGGGACAGGGGGCCGGTCGATCCTACAATGAGCAGTTCTTC. Encoded protein: CASSIAPGQGAGRSYNEQFF.

J is TRBJ1-2 and V is TRBV4-3; 9 bases map to TRBD1. The CDR3 runs 15 residues. Germline CDR1 and CDR2: LGHNA and YSLEER. J lost 3 bases, V lost 4 bases, and 6 bases had no gene match. The CDR3 loop reads CASSLSRTGDYGYTF. CDR3 in DNA: TGCGCCAGCAGCCTCTCGAGGACAGGGGACTATGGCTACACCTTC.

This clone has just a few counts. The gene calls are TRBV25-1 and TRBJ1-6; D is unresolved. The CDR3 sequence is 14 residues long. V lost 2 bases to trimming and J lost 7 bases, with 9 bases between them. Looked up from germline, CDR1 is MGHDK and CDR2 is SYGVNS. CDR3 region: CASSEPGRNSPLHF. CDR3 coding DNA: TGTGCCAGCAGTGAACCAGGACGCAATTCACCCCTCCACTTT.

This chain joins TRBV6-6 and TRBJ2-7; 13 bases are a match to TRBD2. The germline gives CDR1 MNHNY, CDR2 SVGAGI (reference sequence). The CDR3 consists of 15 residues. Germline trimming cut 5 bases from V and 7 bases from J; bases unmatched to any gene: 8. The CDR3 loop is CASSRPGTSGKEQYF. CDR3 nucleotide sequence: TGTGCCAGCAGTCGGCCGGGGACTAGCGGGAAGGAGCAGTACTTC.

The rearrangement links TRBV21-1 to TRBJ1-3; no DNA check was done on the table's D call, TRBD1. TRBV21-1 corresponds to a pseudogene. CDR3 size: 19 residues. CDR3 amino acids: CASSALFPGQGKSGNTIYF. The CDR3 DNA is TGTGCCAGCAGCGCGTTATTCCCGGGACAGGGTAAGTCTGGAAACACCATATATTTT.

The V and J genes are TRBV5-1 and TRBJ2-1; D not resolved. From germline, CDR1 is SGHRS and CDR2 YFSETQ. This CDR3 has 13 amino acids. Trimming stripped 0 bases from V and 5 bases from J, with 6 bases between. CDR3: CASSLGWNNEQFF. In DNA form, the CDR3 reads TGCGCCAGCAGCTTGGGGTGGAACAATGAGCAGTTCTTC.

As for this clone: Relative to the germline gene, one junction end is altered; a read error may explain this. V gene TRBV15 combines with J gene TRBJ2-2; tentatively, D is TRBD1 or TRBD2 (5 bases each). CDR1 and CDR2 (germline): LNHNV, YYDKDF (reference sequence). This CDR3 region has 16 residues. The CDR3 DNA sequence: TGTGCCACCAGCCGAGAACCGGGGCCTAACACCGGGGAGCTGTTTTTT. The encoded protein is CATSREPGPNTGELFF.

The rearrangement uses TRBV4-3 and TRBJ1-3; D unresolved. Germline lookup yields CDR1 LGHNA and CDR2 YSLEER. The germline V and J ends were trimmed by 4 bases and 0 bases, with 7 bases remaining between them. This CDR3 has 14 residues. The CDR3 bases are TGCGCCAGCAGCCGGGTCCCCTCTGGAAACACCATATATTTT. Protein sequence: CASSRVPSGNTIYF.

The chain uses TRBV19 and TRBJ2-5; D is ambiguous. CDR3 size: 15 residues. Germline assignment: CDR1 LNHDA and CDR2 SQIVND (reference sequence). Deletions cut 3 bases from V and 2 bases from J, with 13 bases between. The CDR3 region is CASSIGRILQETQYF. The CDR3 DNA is TGTGCCAGTAGTATCGGCAGGATACTACAAGAGACCCAGTACTTC. Filled out from reference TRBV19 and TRBJ2-5, the complete variable domain reads DGGITQSPKYLFRKEGQNVTLSCEQNLNHDAMYWYRQDPGQGLRLIYYSQIVNDFQKGDIAEGYSVSREKKESFPLTVTSAQKNPTAFYLCASSIGRILQETQYFGPGTRLLVL.

This rearrangement joins TRBV28 to TRBJ2-7; D not certain. Trimming took 6 bases from V and 1 from J, leaving 4 bases between them. The CDR3 length is 11 residues. CDR1 and CDR2 from the germline V gene are MDHEN and SYDVKM. CDR3 sequence (DNA): TGTGCCAGCAGCCAATCCTACGAGCAGTACTTC. Translating it yields CASSQSYEQYF.

V is TRBV28 and J is TRBJ1-2, with a weak D call TRBD1 (6 bases). The CDR3 is 13 amino acids. Trimming left V 6 bases short and J 4 bases short, with 12 bases between. CDR1 MDHEN and CDR2 SYDVKM come from the germline V gene. DNA for the CDR3: TGTGCCAGCAGACCCAACAGGGTCTATGGCTACACCTTC. Translation gives CASRPNRVYGYTF.

The CDR3 DNA reads as TGTGCCAGCAGCTCGACTAGCGGGAGGGCCTACAATGAGCAGTTCTTC. This gives the protein CASSSTSGRAYNEQFF. The chain employs TRBV5-4 and TRBJ2-1; 14 bases map to TRBD2. V shed 3 bases and J 2 bases; nucleotides not matched to a gene: 1. The germline V gene has CDR1 SGHNT and CDR2 YYREEE (reference sequence). This CDR3 contains 16 residues. The full variable domain, rest sourced from reference TRBV5-4 and TRBJ2-1, is ETGVTQSPTHLIKTRGQQVTLRCSSQSGHNTVSWYQQALGQGPQFIFQYYREEENGRGNFPPRFSGLQFPNYSSELNVNALELDDSALYLCASSSTSGRAYNEQFFGPGTRLTVL.

The chain is built from TRBV6-1 and TRBJ1-2; D not resolved. CDR3 length equals 15 residues. V was trimmed by 0 bases and J by 3 bases, leaving 11 bases between them. Germline CDR1 MNHNS, CDR2 SASEGT. In nucleotides, the CDR3 is TGTGCCAGCAGTGAAGCGCCGCAGACCTACTATGGCTACACCTTC. Translation: CASSEAPQTYYGYTF.

The count of this clone is one. The V and J genes are TRBV5-6 and TRBJ2-7; TRBD2 aligns across 9 bases. The V gene end was trimmed by 3 bases and the J gene end by 2 bases; junction bases not matched to a gene: 9. This CDR3 is 16 amino acids long. Germline V gene data show CDR1 as SGHDT and CDR2 as YYEEEE. CDR3 DNA: TGTGCCAGCAGCTGGACCGTAGCGGGAGCGACCTACGAGCAGTACTTC. Translated, it gives CASSWTVAGATYEQYF. The full variable domain, in which reference TRBV5-6 and TRBJ2-7 provide the parts outside the CDR3, is DAGVTQSPTHLIKTRGQQVTLRCSPKSGHDTVSWYQQALGQGPQFIFQYYEEEERQRGNFPDRFSGHQFPNYSSELNVNALLLGDSALYLCASSWTVAGATYEQYFGPGTRLTVT.

The CDR3 loop reads CASSRTGEANYGYTF. In DNA, the CDR3 is TGTGCCAGCAGTCGGACAGGGGAAGCCAACTATGGCTACACCTTC. The chain is built from TRBV6-1 and TRBJ1-2, with TRBD1 identical over 9 bases. Trimming removed 5 bases from V and 2 bases from J; junction bases left unmatched: 6. The CDR3 is made up of 15 amino acids. Germline V gene data show CDR1 as MNHNS and CDR2 as SASEGT.

In DNA, the CDR3 is TGCGCCAGCAGCCAAGATCAGGCTAGCGGTTTTCCCTACGAGCAGTACTTC. This gives the protein CASSQDQASGFPYEQYF. The V gene is TRBV4-1, the J gene TRBJ2-7, with 7 bases identical to TRBD2. V lost 0 bases to trimming and J lost 2 bases; unmatched junction nucleotides: 10. The germline V gene encodes CDR1 MGHRA and CDR2 YSYEKL. The CDR3 sequence is 17 residues long.

The rearrangement joins TRBV11-3 to TRBJ2-2; 10 bases match TRBD1. This CDR3 contains 16 residues. V was clipped by 5 bases and J by 4 bases; unmatched bases: 7. Germline assignment: CDR1 SGHNT and CDR2 YENEEA. The DNA for the CDR3 is TGTGCCAGCAGCCAGACAGGGGGCGTTTTCACCGGGGAGCTGTTTTTT. It codes for CASSQTGGVFTGELFF.

With respect to this clone: Other DNA sequences of this sample code for an identical CDR3. This chain connects TRBV5-1 to TRBJ1-3, with D unclear. The CDR3 has 14 residues. Looked up from germline, CDR1 is SGHRS and CDR2 is YFSETQ. Between the trimmed V and J ends, which lost 0 bases and 0 bases, there was a span of 4 bases. The CDR3 here is CASSLASSGNTIYF. Here the CDR3 DNA reads TGCGCCAGCAGCTTGGCAAGCTCTGGAAACACCATATATTTT.

The rearrangement joins TRBV7-8 to TRBJ2-3; 9 positions agree with TRBD2. Germline V lookup: CDR1 SGHVS, CDR2 FQNEAQ. The CDR3 sequence is 16 residues long. V shed 1 base and J 5 bases; nucleotides not matched to a gene: 7. The CDR3 protein is CASSLGRASGVDTQYF. CDR3 nucleotides: TGTGCCAGCAGCTTAGGGAGGGCTAGCGGGGTAGATACGCAGTATTTT. The whole variable domain, filled in from reference TRBV7-8 and TRBJ2-3, reads GAGVSQSPRYKVAKRGQDVALRCDPISGHVSLFWYQQALGQGPEFLTYFQNEAQLDKSGLPSDRFFAERPEGSVSTLKIQRTQQEDSAVYLCASSLGRASGVDTQYFGPGTRLTVL.

The chain uses TRBV5-1 and TRBJ2-2; no reliable D call. CDR1 is SGHRS, CDR2 YFSETQ, per germline. Trimming shortened V by 4 bases and J by 1 base, and 11 bases separated the two germline ends. The CDR3 spans 15 residues. Here the CDR3 DNA reads TGCGCCAGCAGCCCTGGGCCACTGAACACCGGGGAGCTGTTTTTT. Translated: CASSPGPLNTGELFF. The entire variable domain, with the rest obtained from reference TRBV5-1 and TRBJ2-2, is as follows: KAGVTQTPRYLIKTRGQQVTLSCSPISGHRSVSWYQQTPGQGLQFLFEYFSETQRNKGNFPGRFSGRQFSNSRSEMNVSTLELGDSALYLCASSPGPLNTGELFFGEGSRLTVL.

The chain uses TRBV7-7 and TRBJ1-4; D might be TRBD1 (6 bases). CDR3 size: 17 residues. The germline gives CDR1 SSHAT, CDR2 FNYEAQ (reference sequence). The V end was cut by 5 bases, the J end by 0 bases, with 16 bases between. DNA for the CDR3: TGTGCCAGCAGCGAAACGTGGGACACAGCAACTAATGAAAAACTGTTTTTT. This encodes CASSETWDTATNEKLFF.